The present T cell receptor beta chain was sequenced within a study of blood T cell repertoires in COVID-19. Across the study: The origin of the acute and convalescent COVID-19 samples was the United States, Italy and Spain.

The germline gives CDR1 SGHDN, CDR2 FVKESK. V trimming: 0 bases; J trimming: 0 bases; junction bases outside the gene matches: 15. This CDR3 has 20 residues. The protocol was immunoSEQ multiplex PCR, while the TCRdb copy is restricted to in-frame clones and leaves out a portion. In the table there are under 75,000 clones, just over 85% of which are singletons. The specimen sequenced was peripheral blood. This receptor was identified in a man aged 30 to 39 with acute or convalescent COVID-19. V gene TRBV14 combines with J gene TRBJ2-7, with TRBD2 identical over 9 bases. The CDR3 reads CASSQEREALAGGSSYEQYF. The CDR3 DNA reads TGTGCCAGCAGCCAAGAACGCGAGGCGTTGGCGGGAGGGAGCTCCTACGAGCAGTACTTC. Drawing the rest from reference TRBV14 and TRBJ2-7, the complete variable domain is EAGVTQFPSHSVIEKGQTVTLRCDPISGHDNLYWYRRVMGKEIKFLLHFVKESKQDESGMPNNRFLAERTGGTYSTLKVQPAELEDSGVYFCASSQEREALAGGSSYEQYFGPGTRLTVT.